This is a list of T cell receptor beta chains from one sample in a study of spatial heterogeneity in lung cancer. One entry per CDR3 protein results from TCRdb running MiXCR on the 5' RACE reads. The repertoire includes 60,000 to 65,000 distinct CDR3 sequences, 8.4% of them detected once, and approximately 16% sits in the top ten. Sequences were derived from PBMCs, sampled at surgery. The receptors stem from a female donor with early-stage non-small cell lung cancer. Each CDR3 is given with its conserved first and last residue. D genes are given only for firm matches. Not all rows give a size; the values are once, few, many and, for expanded clones, a class.

j_call cdr3_length d_call clone_size v_call cdr3_aa cdr3_nt
TRBJ2-5 8 NA NA TRBV6-2/TRBV6-3 CATPTQYF TGTGCCACCCCGACCCAGTACTTC
TRBJ2-7 16 NA NA TRBV6-5 CASSYSWSRSNYEQYF TGTGCCAGCAGTTACTCGTGGTCTAGGTCCAACTACGAGCAGTACTTC
TRBJ2-1 14 NA many TRBV20-1 CSASLASSYNEQFF TGCAGTGCTAGTTTAGCGAGCTCCTACAATGAGCAGTTCTTC
TRBJ2-7 14 TRBD1 medium-sized TRBV29-1 CSVRNLDRGDEQYF TGCAGCGTCCGAAACCTAGACAGGGGGGACGAGCAGTACTTC
TRBJ2-3 20 TRBD2 many TRBV28 CASSLPPLLAGGPRSDTQYF TGTGCCAGCAGTTTACCCCCGTTATTAGCGGGAGGGCCGAGGTCAGATACGCAGTATTTT
TRBJ2-2 14 NA NA TRBV12-2 CASRRWKYTGELFF TGTGCAAGTCGCAGATGGAAGTACACCGGGGAGCTGTTTTTT
TRBJ1-4 16 NA NA TRBV4-1 CASSREARVNNEKLFF TGCGCCAGCAGCCGCGAGGCCAGGGTCAATAATGAAAAACTGTTTTTT
TRBJ2-7 14 NA once TRBV18 CASSPPGSSYEQYF TGTGCCAGCTCACCACCGGGGTCGTCCTACGAGCAGTACTTC
TRBJ1-2 14 NA few TRBV27 CASSLSSGMGGYTF TGTGCCAGCAGTTTGAGTTCGGGGATGGGAGGCTACACCTTC
TRBJ2-5 17 TRBD1 many TRBV5-6 CASSFLGQALWQETQYF TGTGCCAGCAGCTTCCTCGGACAGGCGCTATGGCAAGAGACCCAGTACTTC
TRBJ2-7 15 TRBD2 NA TRBV12-3/TRBV12-4 CASSPLAGVSYEQYF TGTGCCAGCAGCCCTCTAGCGGGAGTCTCCTACGAGCAGTACTTC
TRBJ2-5 16 TRBD2 few TRBV2 CASMDPSGGHWETQYF TGTGCCAGCATGGACCCTTCGGGGGGGCATTGGGAGACCCAGTACTTC
TRBJ1-6 14 NA few TRBV6-5 CASRGALGGSPLHF TGTGCCAGCAGGGGGGCGCTGGGGGGTTCACCCCTCCACTTT
TRBJ2-7 14 TRBD2 many TRBV6-1 CASSVTGGSYEQYF TGTGCCAGCAGTGTAACGGGAGGGTCCTACGAGCAGTACTTC
TRBJ2-1 14 NA few TRBV5-1 CASSPISSYNEQFF TGCGCCAGCAGCCCAATTAGCTCCTACAATGAGCAGTTCTTC
TRBJ2-5 14 NA few TRBV7-9 CASYPAGGSGTQYF TGTGCCAGCTATCCAGCCGGGGGCAGTGGGACCCAGTACTTC
TRBJ2-2 13 TRBD1 many TRBV7-2 CASARQGPGELFF TGTGCCAGCGCACGACAGGGACCGGGGGAGCTGTTTTTT
TRBJ2-2 16 NA many TRBV5-1 CASSLLAGLNTGELFF TGCGCCAGCAGCTTGTTGGCAGGGCTCAACACCGGGGAGCTGTTTTTT
TRBJ2-1 14 TRBD1 few TRBV20-1 CTLPGTGAYNEQFF TGCACCCTCCCCGGGACAGGGGCCTACAATGAGCAGTTCTTC
TRBJ2-7 12 TRBD2 many TRBV27 CASSSLAEVQYF TGTGCCAGCAGTTCACTAGCGGAAGTGCAGTACTTC
TRBJ1-2 12 NA NA TRBV29-1 CSVEEDGDGYTF TGCAGCGTTGAAGAAGACGGGGATGGCTACACCTTC
TRBJ2-7 15 TRBD2 few TRBV10-3 CAISELVAGRAEQYF TGTGCCATCAGTGAGTTGGTAGCGGGACGGGCCGAGCAGTACTTC
TRBJ1-1 13 NA NA TRBV27 CASSLYPTGEAFF TGTGCCAGCAGTTTATACCCGACAGGTGAAGCTTTCTTT